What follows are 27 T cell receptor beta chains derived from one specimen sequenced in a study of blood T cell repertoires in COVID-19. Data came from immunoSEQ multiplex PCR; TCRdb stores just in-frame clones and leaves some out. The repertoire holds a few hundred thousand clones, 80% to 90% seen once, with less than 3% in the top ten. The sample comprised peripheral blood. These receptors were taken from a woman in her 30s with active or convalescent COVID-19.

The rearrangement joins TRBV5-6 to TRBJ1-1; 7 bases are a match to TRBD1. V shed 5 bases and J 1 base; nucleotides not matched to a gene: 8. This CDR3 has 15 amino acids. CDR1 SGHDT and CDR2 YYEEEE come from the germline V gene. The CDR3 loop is CASSNEGAWNTEAFF. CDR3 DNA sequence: TGTGCCAGCAGTAATGAGGGGGCCTGGAACACTGAAGCTTTCTTT.

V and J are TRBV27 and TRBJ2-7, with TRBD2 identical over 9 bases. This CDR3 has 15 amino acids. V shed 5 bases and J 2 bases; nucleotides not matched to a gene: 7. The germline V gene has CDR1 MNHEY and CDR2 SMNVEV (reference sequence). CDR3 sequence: CASSTLAGSPYEQYF. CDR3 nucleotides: TGTGCCAGCAGTACTCTAGCGGGGTCTCCCTACGAGCAGTACTTC.

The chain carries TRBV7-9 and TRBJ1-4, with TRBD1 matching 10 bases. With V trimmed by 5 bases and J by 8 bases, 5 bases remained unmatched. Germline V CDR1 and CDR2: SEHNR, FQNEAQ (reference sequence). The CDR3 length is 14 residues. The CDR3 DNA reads TGTGCCAGCAGCCGACAGGGGGCGGCGGAAAAACTGTTTTTT. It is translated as CASSRQGAAEKLFF.

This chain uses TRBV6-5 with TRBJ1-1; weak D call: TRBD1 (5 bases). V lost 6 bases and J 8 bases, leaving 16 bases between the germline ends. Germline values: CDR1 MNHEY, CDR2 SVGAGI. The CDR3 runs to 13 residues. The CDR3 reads CASSQDQGTEAFF. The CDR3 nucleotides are TGTGCCAGCAGCCAAGATCAGGGTACCGAAGCTTTCTTT.

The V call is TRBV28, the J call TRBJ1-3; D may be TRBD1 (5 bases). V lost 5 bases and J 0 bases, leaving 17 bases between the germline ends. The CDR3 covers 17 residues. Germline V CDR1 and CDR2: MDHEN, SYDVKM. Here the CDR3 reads CASSPTPGGTSGNTIYF. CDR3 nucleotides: TGTGCCAGCAGTCCCACCCCCGGCGGGACCTCTGGAAACACCATATATTTT. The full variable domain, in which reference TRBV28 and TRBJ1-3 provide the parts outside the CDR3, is DVKVTQSSRYLVKRTGEKVFLECVQDMDHENMFWYRQDPGLGLRLIYFSYDVKMKEKGDIPEGYSVSREKKERFSLILESASTNQTSMYLCASSPTPGGTSGNTIYFGEGSWLTVV.

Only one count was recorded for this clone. Here the CDR3 reads CASSDKTNEKLFF. The CDR3 DNA follows: TGCGCCAGCAGTGACAAAACTAATGAAAAACTGTTTTTT. The chain carries TRBV10-1 and TRBJ1-4; no firm D call. The V gene's germline CDR1 is WNHNN and CDR2 SYGVQD (reference sequence). The germline V and J ends were trimmed by 3 bases and 1 base, with 3 bases remaining between them. This CDR3 has 13 residues.

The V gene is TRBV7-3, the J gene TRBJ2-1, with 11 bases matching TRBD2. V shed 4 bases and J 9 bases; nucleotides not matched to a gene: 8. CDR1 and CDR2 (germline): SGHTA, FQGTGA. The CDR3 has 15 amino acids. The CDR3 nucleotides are TGTGCCAGCAGCTCCTTAGCGGGGGGGCCTTCTGAGCAGTTCTTC. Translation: CASSSLAGGPSEQFF. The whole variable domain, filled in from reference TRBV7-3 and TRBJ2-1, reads GAGVSQTPSNKVTEKGKYVELRCDPISGHTALYWYRQSLGQGPEFLIYFQGTGAADDSGLPNDRFFAVRPEGSVSTLKIQRTERGDSAVYLCASSSLAGGPSEQFFGPGTRLTVL.

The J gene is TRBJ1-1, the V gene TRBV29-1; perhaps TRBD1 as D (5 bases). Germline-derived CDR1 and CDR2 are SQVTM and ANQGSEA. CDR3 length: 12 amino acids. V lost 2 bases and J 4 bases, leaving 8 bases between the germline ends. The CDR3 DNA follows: TGCAGCGTTGAAAGGCAGGGCACTGAAGCTTTCTTT. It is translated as CSVERQGTEAFF. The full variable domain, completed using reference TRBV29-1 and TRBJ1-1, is SAVISQKPSRDICQRGTSLTIQCQVDSQVTMMFWYRQQPGQSLTLIATANQGSEATYESGFVIDKFPISRPNLTFSTLTVSNMSPEDSSIYLCSVERQGTEAFFGQGTRLTVV.

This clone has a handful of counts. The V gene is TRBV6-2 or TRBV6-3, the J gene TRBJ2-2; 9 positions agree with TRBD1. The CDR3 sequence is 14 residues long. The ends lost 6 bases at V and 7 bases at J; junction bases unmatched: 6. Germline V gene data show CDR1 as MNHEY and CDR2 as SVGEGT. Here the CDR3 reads CASSSGTGSGELFF. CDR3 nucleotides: TGTGCCAGCAGCTCCGGGACAGGGAGCGGGGAGCTGTTTTTT.

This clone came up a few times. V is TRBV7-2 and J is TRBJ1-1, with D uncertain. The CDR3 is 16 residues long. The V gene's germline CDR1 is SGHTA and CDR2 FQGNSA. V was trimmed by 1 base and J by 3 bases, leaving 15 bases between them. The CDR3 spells CASSLEDSRSYTEAFF. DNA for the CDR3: TGTGCCAGCAGCTTAGAGGATAGCAGATCCTACACTGAAGCTTTCTTT.

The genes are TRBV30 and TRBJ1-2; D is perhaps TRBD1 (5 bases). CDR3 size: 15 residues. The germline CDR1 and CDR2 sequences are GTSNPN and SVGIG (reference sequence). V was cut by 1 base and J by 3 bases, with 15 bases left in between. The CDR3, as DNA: TGTGCCTGGAGTGGTGCAGGGAGGGCGTACTATGGCTACACCTTC. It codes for CAWSGAGRAYYGYTF.

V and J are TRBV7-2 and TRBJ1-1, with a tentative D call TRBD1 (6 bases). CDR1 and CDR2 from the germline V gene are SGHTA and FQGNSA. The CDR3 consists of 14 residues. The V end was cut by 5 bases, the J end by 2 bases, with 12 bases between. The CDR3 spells CASSISQGNTEAFF. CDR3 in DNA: TGTGCCAGCAGCATATCACAGGGTAACACTGAAGCTTTCTTT.

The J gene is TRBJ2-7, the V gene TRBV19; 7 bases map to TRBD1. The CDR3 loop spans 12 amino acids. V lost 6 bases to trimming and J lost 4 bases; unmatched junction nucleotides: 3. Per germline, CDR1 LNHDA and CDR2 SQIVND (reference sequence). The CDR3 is CASSQQGYEQYF. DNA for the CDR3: TGTGCCAGTAGCCAACAGGGGTACGAGCAGTACTTC.

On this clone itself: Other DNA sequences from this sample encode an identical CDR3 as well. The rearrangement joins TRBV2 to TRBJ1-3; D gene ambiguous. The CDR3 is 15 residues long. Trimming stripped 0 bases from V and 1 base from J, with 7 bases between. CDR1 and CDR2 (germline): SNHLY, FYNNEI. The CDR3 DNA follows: TGTGCCAGCAGTGAAGCGTCCGGGTCTGGAAACACCATATATTTT. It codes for CASSEASGSGNTIYF. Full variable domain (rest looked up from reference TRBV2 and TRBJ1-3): EPEVTQTPSHQVTQMGQEVILRCVPISNHLYFYWYRQILGQKVEFLVSFYNNEISEKSEIFDDQFSVERPDGSNFTLKIRSTKLEDSAMYFCASSEASGSGNTIYFGEGSWLTVV.

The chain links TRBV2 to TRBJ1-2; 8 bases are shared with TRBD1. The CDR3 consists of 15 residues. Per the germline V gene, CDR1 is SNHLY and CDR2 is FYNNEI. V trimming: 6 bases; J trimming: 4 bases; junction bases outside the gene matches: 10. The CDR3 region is CASSAYRGVIYGYTF. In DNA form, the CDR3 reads TGTGCCAGCAGCGCGTACAGGGGGGTGATCTATGGCTACACCTTC.

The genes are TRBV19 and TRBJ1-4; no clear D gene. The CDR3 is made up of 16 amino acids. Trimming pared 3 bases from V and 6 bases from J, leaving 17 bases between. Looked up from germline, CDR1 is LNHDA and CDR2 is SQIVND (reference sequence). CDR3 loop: CASSMRGPPRDEKLFF. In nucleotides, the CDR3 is TGTGCCAGTAGTATGCGCGGCCCACCGAGGGATGAAAAACTGTTTTTT.

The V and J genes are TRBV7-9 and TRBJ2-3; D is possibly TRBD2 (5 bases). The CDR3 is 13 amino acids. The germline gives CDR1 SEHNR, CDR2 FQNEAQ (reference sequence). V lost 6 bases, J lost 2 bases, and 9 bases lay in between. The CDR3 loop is CASRGSYTDTQYF. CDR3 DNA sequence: TGTGCCAGCAGGGGGAGTTACACAGATACGCAGTATTTT.

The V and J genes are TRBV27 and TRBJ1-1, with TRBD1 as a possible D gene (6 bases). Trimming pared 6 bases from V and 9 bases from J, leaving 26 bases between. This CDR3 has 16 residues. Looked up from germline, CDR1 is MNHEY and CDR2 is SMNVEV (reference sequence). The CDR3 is CASSGSTGPSPGKAFF. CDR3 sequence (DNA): TGTGCCAGCAGCGGCTCGACAGGACCCTCACCCGGGAAAGCTTTCTTT.

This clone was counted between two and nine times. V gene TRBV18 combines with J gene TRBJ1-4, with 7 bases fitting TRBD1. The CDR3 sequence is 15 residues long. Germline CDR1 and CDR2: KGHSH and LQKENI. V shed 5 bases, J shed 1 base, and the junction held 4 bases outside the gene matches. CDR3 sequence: CASSSRDRTNEKLFF. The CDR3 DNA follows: TGTGCCAGCTCATCCCGGGACAGAACTAATGAAAAACTGTTTTTT.

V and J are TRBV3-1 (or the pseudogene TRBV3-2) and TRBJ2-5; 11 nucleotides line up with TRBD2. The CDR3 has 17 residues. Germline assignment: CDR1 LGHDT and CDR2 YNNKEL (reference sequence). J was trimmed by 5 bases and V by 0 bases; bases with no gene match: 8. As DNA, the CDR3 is TGTGCCAGCAGCCAAGATGGGATAGCGGGGGGGGAGGAGACCCAGTACTTC. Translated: CASSQDGIAGGEETQYF.

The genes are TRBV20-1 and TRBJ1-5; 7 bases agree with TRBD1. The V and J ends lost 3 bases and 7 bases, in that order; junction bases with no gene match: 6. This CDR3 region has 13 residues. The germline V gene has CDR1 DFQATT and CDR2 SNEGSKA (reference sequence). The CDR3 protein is CSASKGAGQPQHF. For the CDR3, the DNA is TGCAGTGCTAGTAAGGGGGCAGGGCAGCCCCAGCATTTT.

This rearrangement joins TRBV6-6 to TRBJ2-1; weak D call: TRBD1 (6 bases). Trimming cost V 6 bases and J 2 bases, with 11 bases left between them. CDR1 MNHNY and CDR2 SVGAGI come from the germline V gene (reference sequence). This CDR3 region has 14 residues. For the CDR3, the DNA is TGTGCCAGCAGCAACCGGGACACCTACAATGAGCAGTTCTTC. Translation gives CASSNRDTYNEQFF.

The CDR3 spells CASRLAGSYNEQFF. For the CDR3, the DNA is TGTGCCAGCAGGCTAGCGGGTTCCTACAATGAGCAGTTCTTC. This chain uses TRBV27 with TRBJ2-1; the match to TRBD2 covers 8 bases. The CDR3 length is 14 residues. Germline CDR1 MNHEY, CDR2 SMNVEV (reference sequence). V was pared by 6 bases and J by 1 base, with 2 bases of the junction left unmatched.

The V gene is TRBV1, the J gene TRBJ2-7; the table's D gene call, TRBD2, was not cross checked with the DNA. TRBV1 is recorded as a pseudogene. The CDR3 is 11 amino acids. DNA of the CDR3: TGCACCAGCAGCTATGGGGGGGAGCAGTACTTC. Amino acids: CTSSYGGEQYF.

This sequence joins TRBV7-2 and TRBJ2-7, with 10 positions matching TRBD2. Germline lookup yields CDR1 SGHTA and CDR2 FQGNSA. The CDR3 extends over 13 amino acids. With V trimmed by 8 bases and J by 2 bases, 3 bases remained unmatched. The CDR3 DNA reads TGTGCCAGCGCCACTAGCGGGGCCTACGAGCAGTACTTC. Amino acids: CASATSGAYEQYF.

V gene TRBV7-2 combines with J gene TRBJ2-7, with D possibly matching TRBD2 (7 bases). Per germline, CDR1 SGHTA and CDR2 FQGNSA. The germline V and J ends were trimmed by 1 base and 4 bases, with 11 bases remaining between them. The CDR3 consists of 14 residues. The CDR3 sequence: CASSLGGGGYEQYF. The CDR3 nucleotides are TGTGCCAGCAGCTTAGGGGGAGGGGGTTACGAGCAGTACTTC.

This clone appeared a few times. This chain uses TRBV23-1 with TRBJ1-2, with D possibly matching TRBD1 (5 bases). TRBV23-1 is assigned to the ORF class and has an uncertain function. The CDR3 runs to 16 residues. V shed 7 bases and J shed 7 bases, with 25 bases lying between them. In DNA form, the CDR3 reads TGCGCCAGCAAGTTTGTCGGGGACCCTCTAGCGGGTGGCTACACCTTC. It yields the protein CASKFVGDPLAGGYTF.